These 30 T cell receptor beta chains originate from one sample sequenced in a study of T cells in Graves' hyperthyroidism and ophthalmopathy. It was RNA transcripts that yielded the amplified TCR beta CDR3 regions. With the HTBI primer set, the TCR CDR3 went through a first round of RT-PCR. TCRdb reprocessed the multiplex PCR reads with MiXCR, giving one entry per CDR3 protein. Found here are a few hundred thousand distinct CDR3 sequences, 14% to 15% of them singletons; the top ten hold 32%. Sequencing was carried out using blood. The receptors derive from a woman aged 25-40 years with Graves' hyperthyroidism.

This clonotype was counted a few times. The V call is TRBV20-1, the J call TRBJ2-1; 12 nucleotides line up with TRBD1. The CDR3 runs to 15 residues. CDR1 is DFQATT, CDR2 SNEGSKA, per germline (reference sequence). Trimming removed 6 bases from V and 7 bases from J; junction bases left unmatched: 10. The DNA of the CDR3 is TGCAGTGCGTCCAACGGGACAGGGGGCCGAAATGAGCAGTTCTTC. Translating it yields CSASNGTGGRNEQFF.

The CDR3 reads CASSFGGGDEKLFF. In DNA form, the CDR3 reads TGTGCCAGCAGCTTCGGAGGGGGCGATGAAAAACTGTTTTTT. J is TRBJ1-4 and V is TRBV7-9; TRBD1 agrees at 7 bases. The J segment lost 6 bases and the V segment lost 3 bases, leaving 4 bases of the junction unmatched. The germline V gene encodes CDR1 SEHNR and CDR2 FQNEAQ (reference sequence). The CDR3 runs 14 residues.

J is TRBJ2-5 and V is TRBV28; D ambiguous. The CDR3 has 13 residues. The V and J ends lost 5 bases and 7 bases respectively, with 14 bases between them. CDR1 is MDHEN and CDR2 is SYDVKM in the germline V gene. The CDR3 loop is CASSPSPMGTQYF. As DNA, the CDR3 is TGTGCCAGCAGTCCCAGCCCGATGGGGACCCAGTACTTC.

This chain joins TRBV4-1 and TRBJ1-5; D gene ambiguous. CDR1 MGHRA and CDR2 YSYEKL come from the germline V gene. The CDR3 contains 16 residues. The V gene lost 0 bases and the J gene lost 2 bases, with 11 bases spanning the gap. The CDR3 bases are TGCGCCAGCAGCCAAGATCCGGGTTCGGGCAATCAGCCCCAGCATTTT. Translation: CASSQDPGSGNQPQHF.

The J gene is TRBJ2-1, the V gene TRBV5-1; TRBD1 aligns across 7 bases. CDR1 is SGHRS and CDR2 is YFSETQ in the germline V gene. The CDR3 length is 15 residues. J lost 6 bases, V lost 2 bases, and 8 bases had no gene match. In DNA form, the CDR3 reads TGCGCCAGCAGCTTAGCGCAGGGGGTGGGCAATGAGCAGTTCTTC. Residues: CASSLAQGVGNEQFF.

The chain links TRBV7-3 to TRBJ2-7, with 10 nucleotides matching TRBD2. The CDR3 has 16 amino acids. Germline CDR1 is SGHTA and CDR2 is FQGTGA. V shed 4 bases, J shed 6 bases, and the junction held 12 bases outside the gene matches. The CDR3 DNA sequence: TGTGCCAGCAGCTCGTCCGGGACTAGCGACCCTGGCGAGCAGTACTTC. It encodes CASSSSGTSDPGEQYF.

The rearrangement joins TRBV20-1 to TRBJ2-7; D is possibly TRBD2 (6 bases). The CDR3 is 15 amino acids. The germline V gene has CDR1 DFQATT and CDR2 SNEGSKA (reference sequence). The V gene lost 6 bases and the J gene lost 2 bases, with 20 bases spanning the gap. CDR3 region: CSAGDSGRLAYEQYF. As DNA, the CDR3 is TGCAGTGCCGGGGACTCCGGGCGGTTAGCCTACGAGCAGTACTTC.

There are a few counts of this clonotype. Just one base apart from a much larger clone, this may be a read error. V usage is TRBV12-3 or TRBV12-4 and J usage is TRBJ1-5, with D tentatively TRBD1 (6 bases). The J call may not be correct, given that the DNA end is closer to TRBJ2-3. The CDR3 covers 15 residues. CDR3 in DNA: TGTGCCAGCAGTACAACTGGGGACATCCATCAGCCCCAGTATTTT. This encodes CASSTTGDIHQPQYF.

This clonotype was picked up a small number of times. This sequence joins TRBV4-1 and TRBJ1-2; maybe TRBD1 (5 bases). Trimming left V 0 bases short and J 4 bases short, with 12 bases between. This CDR3 has 15 residues. Germline lookup yields CDR1 MGHRA and CDR2 YSYEKL. CDR3 sequence reads: CASSQDGAGSYGYTF. The CDR3 DNA sequence: TGCGCCAGCAGCCAAGATGGGGCAGGTTCCTATGGCTACACCTTC.

This clonotype was seen only once. The chain recombines TRBV6-1 with TRBJ1-2, with 9 positions matching TRBD1. After removal of 8 bases from V and 8 bases from J, the junction contained 6 bases not matched to a gene. Germline V gene lookup returns CDR1 MNHNS and CDR2 SASEGT. There are 12 residues in the CDR3. The CDR3 DNA reads TGTGCCAGCGCAGCACAGGGGGCGGGCTACACCTTC. Its protein is CASAAQGAGYTF.

On this clonotype itself: At one end, the junction sequence differs from germline, possibly due to a read error. The genes are TRBV5-1 and TRBJ1-2; tentative D call: TRBD1 (5 bases). The CDR3 is 14 amino acids. Germline V CDR1 and CDR2: SGHRS, YFSETQ. CDR3 in DNA: TGTGCCAGCAGCGGAGGGACTACGGGCTATGGCTACACCTTC. This codes for CASSGGTTGYGYTF.

This clonotype occurred many times. The CDR3 loop reads CAWNGQNGPIYF. The CDR3 DNA sequence: TGTGCCTGGAACGGACAGAACGGCCCCATATATTTT. This chain uses TRBV30 with TRBJ1-3, with D possibly TRBD1 on 6 matching bases. The CDR3 runs to 12 residues. Germline assignment: CDR1 GTSNPN and CDR2 SVGIG (reference sequence). Trimming removed 4 bases at V and 11 bases at J, with 15 bases between.

The rearrangement joins TRBV20-1 to TRBJ2-3; D gene unclear. Germline V gene data show CDR1 as DFQATT and CDR2 as SNEGSKA (reference sequence). This CDR3 has 19 amino acids. V lost 3 bases and J 2 bases, leaving 27 bases between the germline ends. The CDR3 region is CSASGTLKAQSGTTDTQYF. The CDR3 coding sequence is TGCAGTGCTAGCGGAACCCTTAAGGCTCAGAGTGGCACCACAGATACGCAGTATTTT.

Ten or more counts support this clonotype. The CDR3 here is CASSLADWYQETQYF. CDR3 bases: TGTGCCAGTTCCTTAGCGGACTGGTACCAAGAGACCCAGTACTTC. This chain connects TRBV13 to TRBJ2-5, with D maybe TRBD2 (6 bases). Trimming cost V 9 bases and J 0 bases, with 17 bases left between them. Germline-derived CDR1 and CDR2 are PRHDT and FYEKMQ (reference sequence). This CDR3 is built from 15 residues.

This clonotype was found many times. The rearrangement joins TRBV28 to TRBJ2-5; tentatively, D is TRBD1 or TRBD2 (5 bases each). The germline V and J ends were trimmed by 11 bases and 2 bases, with 21 bases remaining between them. The V gene's germline CDR1 is MDHEN and CDR2 SYDVKM. The CDR3 runs to 15 residues. CDR3 coding DNA: TGTGCCGCTCACCGGGGCGGCAGTCCACAAGAGACCCAGTACTTC. Its protein product is CAAHRGGSPQETQYF.

There are many counts of this clonotype. The chain is built from TRBV9 and TRBJ2-7, with 7 bases aligning to TRBD2. V lost 4 bases and J lost 4; bases outside the gene matches: 8. The CDR3 runs to 14 residues. Germline V CDR1 and CDR2: SGDLS, YYNGEE. The DNA of the CDR3 is TGTGCCAGCAGCCCCCGGGGAGCGGGGTACGAGCAGTACTTC. Its translation: CASSPRGAGYEQYF.

This clonotype has more than one count but fewer than ten. A much larger clone is a single base away; this may be a read error. The chain is built from TRBV7-2 and TRBJ2-5; weak D call: TRBD2 (6 bases). Germline CDR1 SGHTA, CDR2 FQGNSA. CDR3 size: 16 residues. The CDR3 nucleotides read TGTGCCAGCAGCTTAGGTGTTAGCGGAGAACAAGGGACCCAGTACTTC. Amino acid sequence: CASSLGVSGEQGTQYF. The whole variable domain, filled in from reference TRBV7-2 and TRBJ2-5, reads GAGVSQSPSNKVTEKGKDVELRCDPISGHTALYWYRQSLGQGLEFLIYFQGNSAPDKSGLPSDRFSAERTGGSVSTLTIQRTQQEDSAVYLCASSLGVSGEQGTQYFGPGTRLLVL.

This clonotype was counted many times. This chain uses TRBV11-1 with TRBJ2-1, with TRBD2 matching 8 bases. J gave up 5 bases and V 5 bases, and 8 bases lay outside the gene matches. Germline loops: CDR1 SGHAT, CDR2 FQDESV (reference sequence). This CDR3 comprises 15 residues. The DNA of the CDR3 is TGTGCCAGCAGCCCCCGACTAGCGCAGAACAATGAGCAGTTCTTC. Amino acids: CASSPRLAQNNEQFF.

At least ten counts were recorded for this clonotype. The V and J genes are TRBV16 and TRBJ1-2, with no clear D. The CDR3 sequence is 15 residues long. The V and J ends lost 4 bases and 0 bases respectively, with 12 bases between them. The V gene's germline CDR1 is KGHSY and CDR2 FQNENV. This CDR3 reads CASSPMAGANYGYTF. The CDR3 DNA sequence: TGTGCCAGCAGCCCAATGGCAGGAGCTAACTATGGCTACACCTTC.

This clonotype was observed many times. This chain connects TRBV28 to TRBJ2-3; 9 bases match TRBD2. The V segment lost 4 bases and the J segment 2 bases; nucleotides outside the gene matches: 4. CDR1 is MDHEN, CDR2 SYDVKM, per germline. This CDR3 is 15 amino acids long. For the CDR3, the DNA is TGTGCCAGCAGTTCTCTAGCGGGAACCACAGATACGCAGTATTTT. It translates to CASSSLAGTTDTQYF.

The rearrangement links TRBV5-1 to TRBJ2-7; 10 bases align to TRBD2. Germline lookup yields CDR1 SGHRS and CDR2 YFSETQ. This CDR3 contains 16 residues. V shed 4 bases and J 2 bases; nucleotides not matched to a gene: 9. Written as DNA, the CDR3 is TGCGCCAGCAGCGGGGAACTTAGCGGGGGGACCTACGAGCAGTACTTC. This encodes CASSGELSGGTYEQYF.

The rearrangement links TRBV5-8 to TRBJ2-1, with 7 bases fitting TRBD2. The J call may not be correct, given that the DNA end is closer to TRBJ2-7. This CDR3 has 18 amino acids. CDR1 is SGHTS and CDR2 is YDEGEE in the germline V gene. CDR3 region: CASSLVARRGGSYNEQYF. The CDR3 DNA sequence: TGTGCCAGCAGCTTGGTGGCTCGGCGCGGGGGATCCTACAATGAGCAGTACTTC.

This clonotype was recorded many times. The chain has TRBV27 and TRBJ1-1; 7 bases are a match to TRBD1. This CDR3 contains 14 residues. The V gene end was trimmed by 4 bases and the J gene end by 1 base; junction bases not matched to a gene: 3. Germline lookup yields CDR1 MNHEY and CDR2 SMNVEV (reference sequence). The CDR3: CASSYTGENTEAFF. The CDR3 DNA is TGTGCCAGCAGTTATACAGGGGAGAACACTGAAGCTTTCTTT.

This clonotype has a handful of counts. The CDR3 DNA reads as TGTGCCAGCACCTCTGCGGGACTCGGAGACGAGCAGTACTTC. Translation gives CASTSAGLGDEQYF. This rearrangement joins TRBV28 to TRBJ2-7, with a possible D match to TRBD2 (6 bases). Germline loops: CDR1 MDHEN, CDR2 SYDVKM. The CDR3 loop spans 14 amino acids. V was cut by 7 bases and J by 5 bases, with 18 bases left in between.

This clonotype was counted many times. The chain carries TRBV20-1 and TRBJ2-1, with 8 bases that match TRBD2. CDR1 and CDR2 (germline): DFQATT, SNEGSKA (reference sequence). CDR3 size: 15 residues. V gave up 0 bases and J gave up 5 bases; unmatched junction bases: 6. The CDR3 loop reads CSARDFKRENNEQFF. The CDR3 DNA sequence: TGCAGTGCTAGAGACTTCAAGCGGGAGAACAATGAGCAGTTCTTC.

This clonotype occurred many times. V gene TRBV12-3 or TRBV12-4 combines with J gene TRBJ1-5, with D tentatively TRBD1 (5 bases). V lost 5 bases and J lost 1, with 12 bases in between. The CDR3 totals 15 residues. The CDR3 here is CASSHSAGSNQPQHF. DNA of the CDR3: TGTGCCAGCAGTCATAGCGCAGGGAGCAATCAGCCCCAGCATTTT.

This clonotype occurred many times. The chain has TRBV28 and TRBJ2-1; D possibly corresponds to TRBD1 (6 bases). This CDR3 has 12 amino acids. The V gene's germline CDR1 is MDHEN and CDR2 SYDVKM. Deletions cut 5 bases from V and 15 bases from J, with 17 bases between. For the CDR3, the DNA is TGTGCCAGCAGTGCCCGGGACACGCCTTGGTTCTTC. It is translated as CASSARDTPWFF.

CDR3 protein: CASSPPRDEASNQPQHF. The CDR3 bases are TGTGCCAGTAGTCCCCCACGGGATGAGGCTAGCAATCAGCCCCAGCATTTT. The rearrangement joins TRBV19 to TRBJ1-5; D is ambiguous. CDR3 length: 17 residues. Germline-derived CDR1 and CDR2 are LNHDA and SQIVND (reference sequence). Trimming cost V 5 bases and J 0 bases, with 17 bases left between them.

This clonotype was recorded many times. The V and J genes are TRBV20-1 and TRBJ1-2; D is unresolved. Germline values: CDR1 DFQATT, CDR2 SNEGSKA (reference sequence). CDR3 length: 15 amino acids. Trimming left V 3 bases short and J 0 bases short, with 14 bases between. CDR3 coding DNA: TGCAGTGCTAGGCCGACACCTGAAGCTAACTATGGCTACACCTTC. This gives the protein CSARPTPEANYGYTF.

This clonotype was recorded at least ten times. The rearrangement links TRBV4-1 to TRBJ2-1; TRBD2 matches 12 bases. Germline CDR1 MGHRA, CDR2 YSYEKL. The J segment lost 0 bases and the V segment lost 4 bases, leaving 10 bases of the junction unmatched. The CDR3 length is 19 residues. CDR3 DNA sequence: TGCGCCAGCAGCCGTGGGGGACTAGCGGGTCCCAGCTCCTACAATGAGCAGTTCTTC. Translation gives CASSRGGLAGPSSYNEQFF.